This T cell receptor (beta chain) was recorded in a study of response to subunit inactivated influenza vaccine. Study-wide findings and caveats: A suggestion made by the authors is that each seasonal influenza vaccination recruits few new T cells.

This clonotype is a singleton in its sample. No antigen is known for it. TCRdb re-called the RT-PCR reads with MiXCR, one entry per CDR3 protein. This sample has 250,000 to 350,000 distinct CDR3 sequences, with about 20% found just once. This material consisted of PBMCs from blood, taken less than 22 months after vaccination. The source is a man in his fifties or sixties who received an inactivated influenza vaccine.

Here the CDR3 reads CASSPGSVQGYTF. The DNA of the CDR3 is TGTGCCAGCAGCCCGGGGTCCGTCCAGGGCTACACCTTC. This sequence joins TRBV11-2 and TRBJ1-2, with D uncertain. Trimming removed 5 bases from V and 8 bases from J, with 15 bases in between. Germline values: CDR1 SGHAT, CDR2 FQNNGV. The CDR3 covers 13 residues.